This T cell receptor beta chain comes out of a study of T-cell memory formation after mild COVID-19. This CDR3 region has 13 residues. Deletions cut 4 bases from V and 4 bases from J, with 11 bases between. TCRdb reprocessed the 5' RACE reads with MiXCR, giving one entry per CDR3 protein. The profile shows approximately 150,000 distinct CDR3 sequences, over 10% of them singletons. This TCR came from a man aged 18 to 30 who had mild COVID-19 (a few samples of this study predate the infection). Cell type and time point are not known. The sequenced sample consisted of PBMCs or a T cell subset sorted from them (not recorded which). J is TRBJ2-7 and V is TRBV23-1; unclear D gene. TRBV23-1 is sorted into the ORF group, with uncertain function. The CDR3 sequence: CASSLLWLYEQYV. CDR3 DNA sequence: TGCGCCAGCAGTCTCCTCTGGTTATACGAGCAGTACGTC.